Following are 18 T cell receptor beta chains from one sample sequenced in a study of OX40 agonist ivuxolimab in advanced cancers. Generated by immunoSEQ multiplex PCR, the TCRdb table keeps only in-frame clones and is missing some. The profile shows 20,000 to 25,000 clones, about 88% of them singletons. The material was CD4+ or CD8+ T cells sorted from blood, obtained in a trial of the OX40 agonist ivuxolimab. The receptors were gathered from an adult with an advanced solid tumor such as melanoma, head and neck, liver or kidney cancer.

The V gene is TRBV11-2, the J gene TRBJ2-1, with D possibly TRBD2 on 5 matching bases. The germline V gene has CDR1 SGHAT and CDR2 FQNNGV. Trimming removed 1 base from V and 0 bases from J, with 13 bases in between. This CDR3 has 17 amino acids. The CDR3 sequence: CASSLAFTGSSYNEQFF. The CDR3 region has the DNA TGTGCCAGCAGCTTAGCATTCACGGGAAGCTCCTACAATGAGCAGTTCTTC.

This clone has a handful of counts. The J gene is TRBJ2-2, the V gene TRBV27; no clear D. CDR3 size: 17 residues. The V gene lost 2 bases and the J gene lost 2 bases, with 15 bases spanning the gap. The V gene's germline CDR1 is MNHEY and CDR2 SMNVEV (reference sequence). In DNA form, the CDR3 reads TGTGCCAGCAGTTTAATACAGCCAACTGGCAACACCGGGGAGCTGTTTTTT. Protein product: CASSLIQPTGNTGELFF.

The chain combines TRBV7-9 with TRBJ2-7; 10 positions agree with TRBD1. The germline V gene has CDR1 SEHNR and CDR2 FQNEAQ (reference sequence). The J segment lost 6 bases and the V segment lost 5 bases, leaving 10 bases of the junction unmatched. The CDR3 spans 15 residues. CDR3: CASSLSPGTGAEQYF. Here the CDR3 DNA reads TGTGCCAGCAGCCTAAGTCCCGGGACAGGGGCCGAGCAGTACTTC. Filled out from reference TRBV7-9 and TRBJ2-7, the complete variable domain reads DTGVSQNPRHKITKRGQNVTFRCDPISEHNRLYWYRQTLGQGPEFLTYFQNEAQLEKSRLLSDRFSAERPKGSFSTLEIQRTEQGDSAMYLCASSLSPGTGAEQYFGPGTRLTVT.

The V call is TRBV6-6, the J call TRBJ2-7; D is perhaps TRBD1 (5 bases). The V end was cut by 2 bases, the J end by 4 bases, with 6 bases between. The CDR3 spans 12 residues. The germline V gene encodes CDR1 MNHNY and CDR2 SVGAGI (reference sequence). Here the CDR3 reads CASSYQGYEQYF. In DNA form, the CDR3 reads TGTGCCAGCAGTTACCAGGGATACGAGCAGTACTTC.

The chain couples TRBV28 to TRBJ2-2; TRBD1 matches 7 bases. Germline CDR1 is MDHEN and CDR2 is SYDVKM. The CDR3 covers 16 residues. The V and J ends lost 6 bases and 1 base, in that order; junction bases with no gene match: 8. The CDR3 sequence: CASRPPTGLNTGELFF. Written as DNA, the CDR3 is TGTGCCAGCAGACCTCCGACAGGGCTGAACACCGGGGAGCTGTTTTTT.

V and J are TRBV6-5 and TRBJ1-1; D gene uncertain. CDR1 and CDR2 from the germline V gene are MNHEY and SVGAGI. V lost 0 bases and J lost 4, with 6 bases in between. The length of the CDR3 is 13 residues. The CDR3: CASSYSRVTEAFF. As DNA, the CDR3 is TGTGCCAGCAGTTACTCGAGAGTCACTGAAGCTTTCTTT.

The chain combines TRBV7-2 with TRBJ1-2; 8 bases are shared with TRBD1. CDR1 and CDR2 from the germline V gene are SGHTA and FQGNSA. The trim removed 3 bases at V and 8 bases at J, leaving 5 bases unmatched. CDR3 length: 13 residues. As DNA, the CDR3 is TGTGCCAGCAGCTTGACAGGGGATCGCGGCTACACCTTC. Translated: CASSLTGDRGYTF. Full variable domain (missing parts from reference TRBV7-2 and TRBJ1-2): GAGVSQSPSNKVTEKGKDVELRCDPISGHTALYWYRQSLGQGLEFLIYFQGNSAPDKSGLPSDRFSAERTGGSVSTLTIQRTQQEDSAVYLCASSLTGDRGYTFGSGTRLTVV.

The chain is built from TRBV7-9 and TRBJ2-1, with 7 bases identical to TRBD1. Germline V gives CDR1 SEHNR, CDR2 FQNEAQ (reference sequence). Trimming cost V 7 bases and J 4 bases; bases outside gene matches: 10. The CDR3 length is 15 residues. The CDR3 DNA reads as TGTGCCAGCATCCCACCGGGACAGACATACAATGAGCAGTTCTTC. This sequence encodes CASIPPGQTYNEQFF.

This clone was counted only a few times. The chain employs TRBV2 and TRBJ1-5; 7 bases align to TRBD1. Germline V gene data show CDR1 as SNHLY and CDR2 as FYNNEI. This CDR3 has 15 amino acids. V lost 6 bases, J lost 7 bases, and 12 bases stayed unmatched. For the CDR3, the DNA is TGTGCCAGCAGGTCTCGACAGGGTGGTCGGCAGCCCCAGCATTTT. Amino acids: CASRSRQGGRQPQHF.

This chain joins TRBV28 and TRBJ2-5; 8 bases agree with TRBD2. After removal of 1 base from V and 3 bases from J, the junction contained 4 bases not matched to a gene. Germline CDR1 and CDR2: MDHEN and SYDVKM. The CDR3 loop spans 15 amino acids. Here the CDR3 reads CASSLLREGEETQYF. DNA of the CDR3: TGTGCCAGCAGTTTATTACGGGAGGGCGAAGAGACCCAGTACTTC.

The chain joins TRBV6-1 to TRBJ1-6; D is undetermined. The germline V gene has CDR1 MNHNS and CDR2 SASEGT. Trimming removed 1 base at V and 10 bases at J, with 17 bases between. The CDR3 has 16 residues. The CDR3 region has the DNA TGTGCCAGCAGTGAAGGGGAGGGAAAGGCTTGGTCACCCCTCCACTTT. Translated, it gives CASSEGEGKAWSPLHF.

The chain employs TRBV7-2 and TRBJ2-1, with 7 bases fitting TRBD2. V dropped 1 base and J dropped 9; count of bases not matched to a gene: 15. This CDR3 is built from 17 residues. Per the germline V gene, CDR1 is SGHTA and CDR2 is FQGNSA. The chain's CDR3 is CASSLVSGPGEGGEQFF. The CDR3 nucleotides read TGTGCCAGCAGCTTAGTCTCGGGTCCCGGGGAGGGTGGTGAGCAGTTCTTC.

The CDR3 protein is CASSLAGRSYEQYF. CDR3 in DNA: TGTGCCAGCAGCTTGGCGGGACGCTCCTACGAGCAGTACTTC. The chain combines TRBV5-4 with TRBJ2-7; TRBD1 or TRBD2 may be the D gene (5 bases each). The V gene's germline CDR1 is SGHNT and CDR2 YYREEE (reference sequence). Trimming pared 0 bases from V and 0 bases from J, leaving 7 bases between. CDR3 length: 14 residues.

The chain recombines TRBV20-1 with TRBJ2-5; D unresolved. Germline V lookup: CDR1 DFQATT, CDR2 SNEGSKA (reference sequence). With 6 bases removed from V and 3 bases from J, the gap between germline ends came to 5 bases. The CDR3 runs 10 residues. The CDR3 nucleotides are TGCAGTGCCGATGAAGAGACCCAGTACTTC. Its translation: CSADEETQYF.

The rearrangement links TRBV7-9 to TRBJ1-2; the D gene is possibly TRBD1 (5 bases). CDR1 is SEHNR, CDR2 FQNEAQ, per germline (reference sequence). The CDR3 covers 14 residues. Trimming left V 5 bases short and J 3 bases short, with 13 bases between. The CDR3 spells CASSRGRGHYGYTF. In nucleotides, the CDR3 is TGTGCCAGCAGCCGGGGACGGGGACACTATGGCTACACCTTC.

The J gene is TRBJ2-7, the V gene TRBV2; D is unresolved. Germline assignment: CDR1 SNHLY and CDR2 FYNNEI. V was clipped by 7 bases and J by 0 bases, with 10 bases between them. The length of the CDR3 is 13 residues. The CDR3 is CASKTTSSYEQYF. CDR3 nucleotides: TGTGCCAGCAAAACTACCTCCTCCTACGAGCAGTACTTC.

The table lists this clone with a count of one. The chain joins TRBV29-1 to TRBJ1-1; D uncertain. Trimming shortened V by 5 bases and J by 2 bases, and 6 bases separated the two germline ends. Germline CDR1 SQVTM, CDR2 ANQGSEA. The CDR3 extends over 11 amino acids. CDR3 DNA: TGCAGCGTTCCTTTAAACACTGAAGCTTTCTTT. It encodes CSVPLNTEAFF. The variable domain in full, completed from reference TRBV29-1 and TRBJ1-1, reads SAVISQKPSRDICQRGTSLTIQCQVDSQVTMMFWYRQQPGQSLTLIATANQGSEATYESGFVIDKFPISRPNLTFSTLTVSNMSPEDSSIYLCSVPLNTEAFFGQGTRLTVV.

The chain employs TRBV30 and TRBJ1-2, with TRBD1 matching over 9 bases. The CDR3 length is 16 residues. Germline-derived CDR1 and CDR2 are GTSNPN and SVGIG (reference sequence). V shed 0 bases and J 7 bases; nucleotides not matched to a gene: 12. CDR3 in amino acids: CAWSVLQDRGWGGYTF. The CDR3 region has the DNA TGTGCCTGGAGTGTACTCCAGGACAGGGGCTGGGGTGGCTACACCTTC.